The subject of this entry is one TCR beta chain. Antigen specificity is unknown. This sample was included in a study of neoadjuvant nivolumab and ipilimumab in lung cancer. Study-level background: The combination arm added day-1 ipilimumab 1 mg/kg to nivolumab 3 mg/kg on days 1, 15, 29.

Overall study results and limits: Compared with tumor-adjacent uninvolved lung, resected tumors showed greater richness and clonality. Pretherapy blood TCR richness correlated positively with resected tumor richness. TCR clonality did not significantly correlate with pathologic tumor regression.

Some clones are missing from TCRdb's copy, which holds only in-frame ones; the method was immunoSEQ multiplex PCR. The repertoire consists of 1,500 to 2,500 clones, with approximately 84% occurring once and the leading ten covering 3.5% to 5.5%. Trimming took 4 bases from V and 4 from J; bases not matched to a gene: 4. The CDR3 is 15 residues long. CDR1 and CDR2 (germline): SNHLY, FYNNEI. Specimen: tumor tissue, collected before neoadjuvant nivolumab, alone or with ipilimumab. This chain uses TRBV2 with TRBJ2-2; 9 bases align to TRBD2. The clonotype comes from an adult with non-small cell lung cancer. The CDR3 nucleotides read TGTGCCAGCAGTGTGGCGGGAGGGCCCACCGGGGAGCTGTTTTTT. Its protein is CASSVAGGPTGELFF.